Shown below are 27 T cell receptor beta chains from a single sample sequenced in a study of blood T cell repertoires in COVID-19. Only in-frame clones appear in the TCRdb table, and some are missing; sequencing was by immunoSEQ multiplex PCR. The table shows more than 60,000 clones, with 82% occurring only once. The sample comprised peripheral blood. Receptors were obtained from a woman older than 75 with acute or convalescent COVID-19.

The genes are TRBV30 and TRBJ2-2; D perhaps matches TRBD1 (6 bases). The length of the CDR3 is 13 residues. In germline, CDR1 is GTSNPN, CDR2 SVGIG (reference sequence). V lost 3 bases and J 4 bases, leaving 9 bases between the germline ends. CDR3 amino acids: CAWRDRGTGELFF. The CDR3 nucleotides are TGTGCCTGGAGGGACAGAGGCACCGGGGAGCTGTTTTTT. The full variable domain, with the rest looked up from reference TRBV30 and TRBJ2-2, is SQTIHQWPATLVQPVGSPLSLECTVEGTSNPNLYWYRQAAGRGLQLLFYSVGIGQISSEVPQNLSASRPQDRQFILSSKKLLLSDSGFYLCAWRDRGTGELFFGEGSRLTVL.

Comment on this clone: The same CDR3 arises from other DNA sequences in this sample as well. The gene calls are TRBV6-1 and TRBJ2-7; no firm D call. From germline, CDR1 is MNHNS and CDR2 SASEGT. Between the trimmed V and J ends, which lost 2 bases and 3 bases, there was a span of 5 bases. This CDR3 has 12 residues. The DNA of the CDR3 is TGTGCCAGCAGTGAACGAGGCTACGAGCAGTACTTC. Its translation: CASSERGYEQYF.

This chain joins TRBV10-3 and TRBJ2-7; the D gene is possibly TRBD2 (5 bases). Germline V gene sequence: CDR1 ENHRY, CDR2 SYGVKD. The V end lost 8 bases, the J end lost 0 bases, and 11 bases lay between the germline ends. This CDR3 is 13 amino acids long. For the CDR3, the DNA is TGTGCCATCCAAGAGCGGCCCTCCTACGAGCAGTACTTC. The encoded protein is CAIQERPSYEQYF.

The chain couples TRBV5-6 to TRBJ1-6, with 9 bases matching TRBD1. The CDR3 consists of 14 residues. With V trimmed by 6 bases and J by 15 bases, 13 bases remained unmatched. The germline V gene has CDR1 SGHDT and CDR2 YYEEEE. CDR3 nucleotide sequence: TGTGCCAGCACCTGGGGACAGGGCCCTTCTTACCTCCACTTT. Encoded protein: CASTWGQGPSYLHF.

This clone was seen many times. CDR3 protein: CASSLILGGMSYEQYF. DNA of the CDR3: TGTGCCAGCAGCCTCATACTAGGGGGTATGTCCTACGAGCAGTACTTC. V usage is TRBV7-2 and J usage is TRBJ2-7, with D maybe TRBD1 (6 bases). CDR1 is SGHTA and CDR2 is FQGNSA in the germline V gene. V was shortened by 5 bases and J by 1 base, with 18 bases between the two germline ends. This CDR3 region has 16 residues.

The V gene is TRBV6-6, the J gene TRBJ2-7; 7 bases are a match to TRBD2. This CDR3 is built from 13 residues. CDR1 MNHNY and CDR2 SVGAGI come from the germline V gene (reference sequence). V dropped 4 bases and J dropped 3; count of bases not matched to a gene: 3. The CDR3 DNA is TGTGCCAGCAGTTCAGCGGGGTACTACGAGCAGTACTTC. Its translation is CASSSAGYYEQYF.

The chain employs TRBV6-1 and TRBJ2-1, with 8 nucleotides matching TRBD2. This CDR3 comprises 16 residues. V shed 3 bases and J 6 bases; nucleotides not matched to a gene: 10. CDR1 MNHNS and CDR2 SASEGT come from the germline V gene. The DNA of the CDR3 is TGTGCCAGCAGTGAGGCCAGCGGGAGACGGGGCAATGAGCAGTTCTTC. It is translated as CASSEASGRRGNEQFF.

This chain links TRBV2 with TRBJ1-5, with a weak D call TRBD1 (5 bases). Germline V gene data show CDR1 as SNHLY and CDR2 as FYNNEI. The V and J ends lost 4 bases and 2 bases respectively, with 12 bases between them. There are 15 residues in the CDR3. DNA for the CDR3: TGTGCCAGCAGTGGGGACGGGGGACGCAATCAGCCCCAGCATTTT. It codes for CASSGDGGRNQPQHF.

The chain links TRBV28 to TRBJ1-5, with 7 nucleotides matching TRBD1. The germline V gene encodes CDR1 MDHEN and CDR2 SYDVKM. There are 14 residues in the CDR3. V lost 5 bases to trimming and J lost 5 bases; unmatched junction nucleotides: 6. The CDR3 bases are TGTGCCAGCAGTGCGACAGGGTTTTATCAGCCCCAGCATTTT. Amino acids: CASSATGFYQPQHF.

The chain uses TRBV7-9 and TRBJ2-1, with 11 bases identical to TRBD2. Trimming took 4 bases from V and 5 from J; bases not matched to a gene: 7. This CDR3 comprises 16 residues. In germline, CDR1 is SEHNR, CDR2 FQNEAQ (reference sequence). The CDR3 DNA reads as TGTGCCAGCAGCTCGATAGCGGGAGGGGGAAACAATGAGCAGTTCTTC. Amino acid sequence: CASSSIAGGGNNEQFF.

The genes are TRBV5-4 and TRBJ2-1; TRBD2 is a possible D gene (5 bases). Germline CDR1 and CDR2: SGHNT and YYREEE (reference sequence). The CDR3 runs to 15 residues. With 4 bases removed from V and 0 bases from J, the gap between germline ends came to 11 bases. CDR3 region: CASSLASRSYNEQFF. The CDR3 DNA is TGTGCCAGCAGCCTCGCTAGCCGCTCCTACAATGAGCAGTTCTTC.

This chain uses TRBV12-5 with TRBJ1-3; 8 bases map to TRBD1. Germline CDR1 is LGHNT and CDR2 is FRNRAP. The CDR3 consists of 14 residues. J was trimmed by 1 base and V by 6 bases; bases with no gene match: 2. The CDR3 spells CASGQGASGNTIYF. As DNA, the CDR3 is TGTGCTAGTGGCCAGGGGGCTTCTGGAAACACCATATATTTT.

The chain joins TRBV18 to TRBJ2-1, with 12 bases matching TRBD1. Unmatched junction bases numbered 28, after V lost 3 bases and J lost 4 bases. The CDR3 spans 24 residues. The germline V gene has CDR1 KGHSH and CDR2 LQKENI. The CDR3 DNA sequence: TGTGCCAGCTCACCTAAACGGGACAGGGGGCGCGCTTTGGAAGGGGGACCCCGATACAATGAGCAGTTCTTC. Amino acid sequence: CASSPKRDRGRALEGGPRYNEQFF.

This chain connects TRBV7-2 to TRBJ2-1, with TRBD1 identical over 10 bases. J gave up 3 bases and V 4 bases, and 3 bases lay outside the gene matches. Per the germline V gene, CDR1 is SGHTA and CDR2 is FQGNSA. The CDR3 length is 15 residues. CDR3 amino acids: CASSSGQGVYNEQFF. The CDR3 region has the DNA TGTGCCAGCAGCTCAGGACAGGGGGTCTACAATGAGCAGTTCTTC. Drawing the rest from reference TRBV7-2 and TRBJ2-1, the complete variable domain is GAGVSQSPSNKVTEKGKDVELRCDPISGHTALYWYRQSLGQGLEFLIYFQGNSAPDKSGLPSDRFSAERTGGSVSTLTIQRTQQEDSAVYLCASSSGQGVYNEQFFGPGTRLTVL.

This chain uses TRBV7-3 with TRBJ2-2, with 8 nucleotides matching TRBD1. Germline V gene lookup returns CDR1 SGHTA and CDR2 FQGTGA. This CDR3 has 15 residues. Trimming at V came to 6 bases and at J to 7 bases, leaving 10 bases not matched to a gene. The CDR3 sequence: CASSFAGGGGGELFF. CDR3 DNA: TGTGCCAGCAGTTTTGCAGGGGGCGGTGGCGGGGAGCTGTTTTTT. The full variable domain, with the rest looked up from reference TRBV7-3 and TRBJ2-2, is GAGVSQTPSNKVTEKGKYVELRCDPISGHTALYWYRQSLGQGPEFLIYFQGTGAADDSGLPNDRFFAVRPEGSVSTLKIQRTERGDSAVYLCASSFAGGGGGELFFGEGSRLTVL.

The gene calls are TRBV19 and TRBJ2-2, with D maybe TRBD2 (5 bases). CDR1 and CDR2 from the germline V gene are LNHDA and SQIVND (reference sequence). The CDR3 is 13 residues long. V was shortened by 10 bases and J by 6 bases, with 15 bases between the two germline ends. CDR3 sequence (DNA): TGTGCCACCTCGGACTCGTTCTCCGGGGAGCTGTTTTTT. Protein product: CATSDSFSGELFF.

The gene calls are TRBV7-9 and TRBJ1-2; D is possibly TRBD1 (6 bases). This CDR3 comprises 14 residues. From germline, CDR1 is SEHNR and CDR2 FQNEAQ (reference sequence). V shed 0 bases and J shed 6 bases, with 11 bases lying between them. In DNA, the CDR3 is TGTGCCAGCAGCTTAGCTTTCACAGGGCATGGCTACACCTTC. It translates to CASSLAFTGHGYTF.

The rearrangement joins TRBV5-1 to TRBJ1-4, with D perhaps TRBD1 (6 bases). The ends were cut back, 0 bases at V and 5 bases at J, with 8 bases in the middle. Germline-derived CDR1 and CDR2 are SGHRS and YFSETQ. This CDR3 has 14 amino acids. CDR3 nucleotides: TGCGCCAGCAGCTTGGGAGGGGGAAATGAAAAACTGTTTTTT. Translation: CASSLGGGNEKLFF.

The CDR3 nucleotides are TGTGCCAGCAGCTATGGGGTAGCGGGACCCTACAATGAGCAGTTCTTC. Translating gives CASSYGVAGPYNEQFF. J is TRBJ2-1 and V is TRBV6-2 or TRBV6-3, with 8 bases lining up with TRBD2. The CDR3 sequence is 16 residues long. The ends lost 6 bases at V and 2 bases at J; junction bases unmatched: 9. From germline, CDR1 is MNHEY and CDR2 SVGEGT.

This clone showed up just a few times. The V and J genes are TRBV5-1 and TRBJ2-1, with D maybe TRBD2 (6 bases). CDR3 length: 15 residues. Deletions cut 7 bases from V and 6 bases from J, with 20 bases between. Germline V gives CDR1 SGHRS, CDR2 YFSETQ. DNA of the CDR3: TGCGCCAGCGGTATAGCGGAGCCCTACGCCAATGAGCAGTTCTTC. Its translation: CASGIAEPYANEQFF.

J is TRBJ2-7 and V is TRBV11-3; D remains ambiguous. The V end was cut by 0 bases, the J end by 5 bases, with 11 bases between. Germline loops: CDR1 SGHNT, CDR2 YENEEA. The CDR3 extends over 14 amino acids. The CDR3 protein is CASSLDSRVNEQYF. CDR3 nucleotide sequence: TGTGCCAGCAGCTTAGACTCGCGCGTGAACGAGCAGTACTTC.

The chain joins TRBV7-7 to TRBJ2-2; D may be TRBD1 (5 bases). The CDR3 runs to 16 residues. Germline lookup yields CDR1 SSHAT and CDR2 FNYEAQ (reference sequence). V was cut by 1 base and J by 5 bases, with 14 bases left in between. The CDR3 coding sequence is TGTGCCAGCAGCTTAGTTCCAGGGCCTCCTACCGGGGAGCTGTTTTTT. This encodes CASSLVPGPPTGELFF.

This chain's CDR3 is CASSASGHSGNTIYF. Here the CDR3 DNA reads TGTGCCAGCTCAGCCTCAGGGCACTCTGGAAACACCATATATTTT. The genes are TRBV18 and TRBJ1-3; D is possibly TRBD1 (5 bases). The V end was cut by 5 bases, the J end by 0 bases, with 11 bases between. This CDR3 is built from 15 residues. In germline, CDR1 is KGHSH, CDR2 LQKENI.

J is TRBJ2-3 and V is TRBV24-1; 10 nucleotides agree with TRBD1. In germline, CDR1 is KGHDR, CDR2 SFDVKD. CDR3 size: 15 residues. Trimming at V came to 4 bases and at J to 6 bases, leaving 6 bases not matched to a gene. In nucleotides, the CDR3 is TGTGCCACCAGTGACCGCGACAGGGGGCGGGATACGCAGTATTTT. Its translation is CATSDRDRGRDTQYF.

The chain couples TRBV5-1 to TRBJ2-1, with 11 bases identical to TRBD2. CDR1 is SGHRS, CDR2 YFSETQ, per germline. Trimming at V came to 2 bases and at J to 5 bases, leaving 9 bases not matched to a gene. This CDR3 has 17 amino acids. The CDR3 nucleotides are TGCGCCAGCAGCTTAGGAATGACTAGCGGGACCCACAATGAGCAGTTCTTC. Translation: CASSLGMTSGTHNEQFF.

The J gene is TRBJ2-3, the V gene TRBV12-3 or TRBV12-4; tentative D call: TRBD2 (5 bases). The CDR3 is 12 amino acids. V was clipped by 6 bases and J by 9 bases, with 13 bases between them. The CDR3 protein is CASSLEGHTQYF. CDR3 coding DNA: TGTGCCAGCAGCCTAGAGGGTCACACGCAGTATTTT.

J is TRBJ2-2 and V is TRBV6-5; D uncertain. The CDR3 consists of 14 residues. Per the germline V gene, CDR1 is MNHEY and CDR2 is SVGAGI. Trimming took off 6 bases at V and 2 bases at J, with 10 bases between the two ends. In DNA, the CDR3 is TGTGCCAGCAGAAACAACCCCAACACCGGGGAGCTGTTTTTT. Amino acids: CASRNNPNTGELFF.